This paragraph reports one T cell receptor beta chain. Its binding antigen is unknown. No much larger clone is present one base from it, and per-base qualities are unavailable. Trimming removed 5 bases from V and 7 bases from J, leaving 15 bases between the germline ends. Taken from the germline V gene (reference sequence), the CDR1 and CDR2 loops are MNHEY and SMNVEV. The CDR3 sequence holds 14 residues, the cysteine and phenylalanine included. CDR3 DNA is the only sequence kept; it has 42 bases, read in frame from the first base. The sample was run on an Illumina NovaSeq 6000. TCRalpha and TCRbeta cDNA libraries were built by 5'RACE with constant-segment primers, adding sample barcodes and unique molecular identifiers. RNA was extracted from every sample with Trizol reagent. Amplification of the libraries took two PCR steps, and the second step added a second sample barcode plus Illumina TruSeq adapters. Sequencing of the libraries was done on an Illumina NovaSeq, producing 2 x 150 bp paired-end reads. The source study handled its data this way. Demultiplexing of reads and collapsing into UMI-guided consensus sequences were performed with migec v1.2.7. With mixcr v2.1.11, UMI consensuses were aligned to TRA and TRB V and J templates and assembled into clonotypes. Clonotypes were classified as expanded or contracted when called significant by both edgeR and NoisET, with noise models trained on biological replicates. For edgeR calls, the cutoffs were a false discovery rate-adjusted p below 0.01 and a log2 fold-change threshold of 1. As an exploratory analysis of dynamics, PCA with hierarchical clustering was applied to max-normalized trajectories of the 1000 most abundant clonotypes. Each responding clone was given a CD4 or CD8 phenotype based on the CD4+ and CD8+ repertoires, which had been sequenced separately. TCRdb reanalyzed the raw reads on its own, using fastp at Q25 for trimming and MiXCR for clone calling, and kept in-frame beta chains. All rows with the same CDR3 protein become a single entry with the most common DNA and genes. These V and J calls originate from TCRdb's pipeline instead of the authors' own analysis. For this sample there are 300,000 to 400,000 distinct CDR3 sequences; about 21% appear just once. Clones ranked in the top ten supply around an eighth of the sample.

These data come from a study of T-cell memory formation after mild COVID-19 (dated by TCRdb to the early 2020s). In the study overall: TCR sequence clusters from the two donors were largely donor specific. In a couple of donors, T-cell clones that expanded and contracted after mild COVID-19 were tracked by sequencing TCRalpha and TCRbeta repertoires over time. Two young, previously healthy adult volunteers, one female and one male, were included in the cohort.

The full study reports these points: Whether the second-wave clones peaking on day 37 were SARS-CoV-2 specific was not confirmed. Contracting CD4+ clones were located mainly in the CM and EM memory subsets, whereas CD8+ clones were found to be enriched in EMRA. Only a couple of mild cases were covered in the study, and larger cohorts including severe cases with pre-infection samples were considered necessary. From day 15 to 85, contracting clones showed balanced CD4/CD8 phenotypes, whereas a second wave of clones that expanded from day 15 to 37 leaned towards CD4+. Some responding clones were detected in pre-infection memory, suggesting pre-existing cross-reactive memory T cells joined the SARS-CoV-2 response.

PBMCs were isolated by Ficoll-Paque density gradient centrifugation. The V and J genes are TRBV27 and TRBJ2-4; a weak D assignment points to TRBD2 (6 bases agree). What was sequenced was PBMCs or a T cell subset sorted from them (not recorded which). This clonotype originated in an adult woman who had mild COVID-19 (a few samples of this study predate the infection). The sample titles of this study are shuffled in the database, so cell type and time point are left out; the donor was told from shared clones. Here the CDR3 is given as CASSPRMGRNIQYF. The DNA is as follows: TGTGCCAGCAGTCCCCGGATGGGGAGGAACATTCAGTACTTC.